This TCR beta chain was captured in a study of T cell responses to AZD1222 COVID-19 vaccine listed by TCRdb under 2021. Describing the broader study: AZD1222 recipients given second doses at about 4 weeks or at about 12 weeks were pooled, since spike-specific TCR depth and breadth were not found to differ between the two schedules. A total of about 240 trial participants underwent TCR sequencing, of whom 200 to 220 received two doses of AZD1222 and about 25 received two doses of the MenACWY control vaccine. Trial participants were enrolled by age into subgroups of 18-55, 56-69 and 70-plus years, and roughly 150, 30 and 60 TCR-sequenced participants, respectively, were included in these subgroups.

What the authors observed across the whole study: Participants were mostly white British, with more females than males. The authors suggested clonal diversity may have been underestimated. Because no day 14 peak-response samples were available, repertoires were characterized only after the peak T cell response. Nearly half of unique spike-specific TCRs reportedly recognized epitopes outside regions mutated in the B.1.351 and B.1.1.7 variants. Vaccine-associated CD4 TCRs spanned the whole spike protein, with dominant responses in regions 160-218 and 743-854. The 56-69-year group was small, and its depth increase did not reach significance, likely because of low power. Spike-specific TCR breadth and depth rose significantly after two AZD1222 doses compared with day 0 and with MenACWY recipients. Conclusions about previously exposed vaccinees are limited because only a handful of AZD1222 recipients were SARS-CoV-2 seropositive at baseline.

The CDR3 regions of human TCRbeta chains were analyzed by immunosequencing. In the paper's pipeline: Repertoire TCRs were checked for matches against a reference library of SARS-CoV-2-specific TCRs that had been generated using the MIRA antigen-specificity platform. Breadth was defined as the fraction of unique TCRs that were SARS-CoV-2-associated. Depth was defined as the fraction of total T cells that were SARS-CoV-2-associated. Each spike-specific TCR was assigned to its reactive spike region and to a CD4 or CD8 class using the MIRA data. Log10-transformed breadth and depth values were compared by one-way ANOVA with Sidak's multiple comparisons tests. TCRdb mirrors the immuneACCESS table, restricted to in-frame sequences. Some clones are absent from its copies; in checked studies, under half trace to an unresolved V gene, and the reason for the others is unknown. For V, J and clone size, that table is used; D and trimming come from the DNA. The sample data list about 120,000 clones, and about 87% of these were observed just once. The ten largest clonotypes hold about 5% of the sample.

According to the germline V gene, CDR1 reads SGHTA and CDR2 reads FQGNSA. For this chain, trimming is 6 bases at the V end and 4 bases at the J end, and the number of junction bases without a gene match is 2. Taken from cysteine to phenylalanine, the CDR3 has 13 residues. Only the CDR3 DNA is retained, 39 bases long and in frame from the first base. The table lists this clone with a few counts. Its recognized antigen is unknown. No much larger clonotype is one base removed from it; base qualities were not supplied. The time point label on this specimen signifies: baseline before first vaccination. Samples from vaccinated people were obtained from the UK trials COV001 and COV002, which included a single-blind randomized controlled phase 2/3 trial of AZD1222 (ChAdOx1 nCoV-19) in healthy adults. Trial participant PBMC samples were collected at day 0 and day 28 after the second dose for TCRbeta chain sequencing.

The sequence is built from TRBV7-2 and TRBJ1-5; a stretch of 8 junction bases matches TRBD1. The sample here was peripheral blood, taken on day 0 of AZD1222 vaccination. The source is an adult in good health. The CDR3 sequence is CASRGQENQPQHF. The DNA is as follows: TGTGCCAGCAGGGGACAGGAGAATCAGCCCCAGCATTTT.